The 30 T cell receptor beta chains in this list originate from one sample, sequenced in a study of blood T cell repertoires in COVID-19. Sequencing was performed with immunoSEQ multiplex PCR; in TCRdb, only in-frame clones are kept and a portion is missing. This sample has a few hundred thousand clones, with roughly 80% found just once. The sequencing sample was made of peripheral blood. The receptors were gathered from a woman older than 75 with COVID-19, enrolled during active disease.

The J gene is TRBJ1-5, the V gene TRBV7-2; no clear D gene. Germline values: CDR1 SGHTA, CDR2 FQGNSA. Trimming cost V 1 base and J 2 bases, with 6 bases left between them. The CDR3 has 14 residues. CDR3 nucleotide sequence: TGTGCCAGCAGCTTAGTGCCGGGCAATCAGCCCCAGCATTTT. Encoded protein: CASSLVPGNQPQHF.

V usage is TRBV19 and J usage is TRBJ2-4; 8 nucleotides line up with TRBD1. The CDR3 sequence is 19 residues long. The trim removed 0 bases at V and 1 base at J, leaving 11 bases unmatched. In germline, CDR1 is LNHDA, CDR2 SQIVND (reference sequence). The CDR3 loop is CASSIDPGGADQAKNIQYF. CDR3 nucleotide sequence: TGTGCCAGTAGTATAGACCCAGGGGGCGCAGATCAGGCCAAAAACATTCAGTACTTC.

CDR3 sequence: CAITDSLNTEAFF. DNA of the CDR3: TGTGCCATCACGGACAGCTTGAACACTGAAGCTTTCTTT. The chain links TRBV10-3 to TRBJ1-1; maybe TRBD1 (6 bases). The CDR3 covers 13 residues. V shed 7 bases and J shed 0 bases, with 9 bases lying between them. Per the germline V gene, CDR1 is ENHRY and CDR2 is SYGVKD.

The chain has TRBV28 and TRBJ2-6, with D possibly TRBD1 on 6 matching bases. The CDR3 loop spans 17 amino acids. The germline V and J ends were trimmed by 2 bases and 0 bases, with 11 bases remaining between them. CDR1 is MDHEN and CDR2 is SYDVKM in the germline V gene. The DNA for the CDR3 is TGTGCCAGCAGTTTACGCGGACAGATCTCTGGGGCCAACGTCCTGACTTTC. Translation gives CASSLRGQISGANVLTF.

The gene calls are TRBV3-1 (or the pseudogene TRBV3-2) and TRBJ2-5; 7 nucleotides line up with TRBD2. The CDR3 consists of 14 residues. Germline lookup yields CDR1 LGHDT and CDR2 YNNKEL (reference sequence). The J segment lost 10 bases and the V segment lost 3 bases, leaving 11 bases of the junction unmatched. The DNA of the CDR3 is TGTGCCAGCAGCCAGGGAGGGACCGGCGGGGTCCAGTACTTC. Amino acids: CASSQGGTGGVQYF.

This chain joins TRBV7-2 and TRBJ1-1; D is possibly TRBD1 (6 bases). The CDR3 length is 15 residues. The germline CDR1 and CDR2 sequences are SGHTA and FQGNSA. Trimming left V 3 bases short and J 1 base short, with 12 bases between. Here the CDR3 DNA reads TGTGCCAGCAGCTTGGCCGGGGGGCAGAACACTGAAGCTTTCTTT. Translating it yields CASSLAGGQNTEAFF. Looking up the rest from reference TRBV7-2 and TRBJ1-1 gives the full variable domain: GAGVSQSPSNKVTEKGKDVELRCDPISGHTALYWYRQSLGQGLEFLIYFQGNSAPDKSGLPSDRFSAERTGGSVSTLTIQRTQQEDSAVYLCASSLAGGQNTEAFFGQGTRLTVV.

This clone was recorded once. The rearrangement joins TRBV6-1 to TRBJ1-2; D may be TRBD1 (6 bases). Germline loops: CDR1 MNHNS, CDR2 SASEGT. The CDR3 is made up of 15 amino acids. Trimming cost V 0 bases and J 4 bases, with 12 bases left between them. CDR3 in DNA: TGTGCCAGCAGTGAAGCCTCCGGACAGTCCTATGGCTACACCTTC. It specifies CASSEASGQSYGYTF.

The chain carries TRBV30 and TRBJ1-5, with D tentatively TRBD1 (6 bases). This CDR3 contains 14 residues. V was cut by 8 bases and J by 1 base, with 15 bases left in between. The germline CDR1 and CDR2 sequences are GTSNPN and SVGIG (reference sequence). The chain's CDR3 is CAHSQGTSNQPQHF. The CDR3 region has the DNA TGTGCCCACTCCCAGGGGACGAGCAATCAGCCCCAGCATTTT.

In its sample, this clone was seen a few times. This chain uses TRBV18 with TRBJ2-5; D is ambiguous. The CDR3 length is 13 residues. Germline CDR1 and CDR2: KGHSH and LQKENI. Between the trimmed V and J ends, which lost 2 bases and 4 bases, there was a span of 8 bases. The CDR3 region is CASSPELRETQYF. In nucleotides, the CDR3 is TGTGCCAGCTCACCAGAGCTACGAGAGACCCAGTACTTC.

The gene calls are TRBV7-2 and TRBJ2-7, with D possibly matching TRBD1 (6 bases). V lost 5 bases, J lost 3 bases, and 23 bases lay in between. This CDR3 spans 17 amino acids. Germline V gene data show CDR1 as SGHTA and CDR2 as FQGNSA. The CDR3 region has the DNA TGTGCCAGCAGCACTCAAGTACAGGGCTCCTTCTGCTACGAGCAGTACGTC. Residues: CASSTQVQGSFCYEQYV.

This clone was picked up one time. The chain uses TRBV29-1 and TRBJ1-5, with 7 bases identical to TRBD1. This CDR3 contains 15 residues. After removal of 0 bases from V and 2 bases from J, the junction contained 4 bases not matched to a gene. Germline loops: CDR1 SQVTM, CDR2 ANQGSEA. CDR3 DNA: TGCAGCGTTGAAGACGGCGGGACAGGCAATCAGCCCCAGCATTTT. Translation gives CSVEDGGTGNQPQHF.

This sequence joins TRBV25-1 and TRBJ2-3; perhaps TRBD1 as D (6 bases). CDR1 and CDR2 from the germline V gene are MGHDK and SYGVNS. The V end lost 5 bases, the J end lost 3 bases, and 12 bases lay between the germline ends. This CDR3 comprises 14 residues. The CDR3 is CASSTGSGTDTQYF. CDR3 in DNA: TGTGCCAGCAGTACAGGGTCAGGGACAGATACGCAGTATTTT.

The chain combines TRBV11-3 with TRBJ2-2; the D gene is possibly TRBD2 (5 bases). Trimming cost V 5 bases and J 4 bases, with 20 bases left between them. Germline CDR1 SGHNT, CDR2 YENEEA. The CDR3 is 17 amino acids. CDR3 sequence: CASSPSARPRGTGELFF. The CDR3 DNA follows: TGTGCCAGCAGCCCCTCGGCGAGGCCCCGGGGCACCGGGGAGCTGTTTTTT.

This chain links TRBV18 with TRBJ1-2, with 10 bases lining up with TRBD1. V lost 3 bases, J lost 5 bases, and 3 bases stayed unmatched. Germline lookup yields CDR1 KGHSH and CDR2 LQKENI. This CDR3 spans 14 amino acids. The CDR3 sequence: CASSPSDRGYGYTF. CDR3 bases: TGTGCCAGCTCACCTTCGGACAGGGGGTATGGCTACACCTTC.

The genes are TRBV19 and TRBJ1-2; 11 positions match TRBD1. V lost 0 bases to trimming and J lost 6 bases; unmatched junction nucleotides: 6. The germline V gene has CDR1 LNHDA and CDR2 SQIVND (reference sequence). CDR3 size: 16 residues. Here the CDR3 DNA reads TGTGCCAGTAGTATAGATTCCGGGACAGGGGGAAATGGCTACACCTTC. The encoded protein is CASSIDSGTGGNGYTF.

The CDR3 DNA sequence: TGTGCCAGCAGTTTAATCGGACAGGGGGTTTGGCAGCCCCAGCATTTT. Translation: CASSLIGQGVWQPQHF. The chain recombines TRBV28 with TRBJ1-5, with 10 bases aligning to TRBD1. V lost 2 bases to trimming and J lost 7 bases; unmatched junction nucleotides: 8. The length of the CDR3 is 16 residues. Germline values: CDR1 MDHEN, CDR2 SYDVKM.

The chain recombines TRBV9 with TRBJ1-3; TRBD1 might be the D (6 bases). CDR3 length equals 14 residues. The germline V gene has CDR1 SGDLS and CDR2 YYNGEE. The germline V and J ends were trimmed by 3 bases and 0 bases, with 7 bases remaining between them. The CDR3 here is CASSGGGSGNTIYF. The DNA for the CDR3 is TGTGCCAGCAGCGGAGGGGGCTCTGGAAACACCATATATTTT.

The chain has TRBV9 and TRBJ2-1, with a weak D call TRBD2 (6 bases). CDR1 SGDLS and CDR2 YYNGEE come from the germline V gene. The CDR3 has 15 residues. V dropped 0 bases and J dropped 1 base, with 8 bases sitting between them. The CDR3 DNA sequence: TGTGCCAGCAGCGTAGACGGGGGTTCCTACAATGAGCAGTTCTTC. Translating gives CASSVDGGSYNEQFF. Together with reference TRBV9 and TRBJ2-1, the CDR3 gives the full variable domain: DSGVTQTPKHLITATGQRVTLRCSPRSGDLSVYWYQQSLDQGLQFLIQYYNGEERAKGNILERFSAQQFPDLHSELNLSSLELGDSALYFCASSVDGGSYNEQFFGPGTRLTVL.

The DNA of the CDR3 is TGCGCCAGCAGCTCGGCGACAGGGCAAGAGACCCAGTACTTC. This translates into CASSSATGQETQYF. The chain is built from TRBV5-1 and TRBJ2-5; 7 bases are a match to TRBD1. CDR1 is SGHRS, CDR2 YFSETQ, per germline. The CDR3 contains 14 residues. V was pared by 3 bases and J by 2 bases, with 4 bases of the junction left unmatched.

The chain employs TRBV7-2 and TRBJ1-3; TRBD1 is a possible D gene (6 bases). Trimming shortened V by 3 bases and J by 4 bases, and 13 bases separated the two germline ends. The CDR3 runs to 15 residues. CDR1 is SGHTA, CDR2 FQGNSA, per germline. The CDR3 is CASSLPRGAGNTIYF. The CDR3 nucleotides are TGTGCCAGCAGCTTGCCCAGGGGAGCGGGAAACACCATATATTTT.

The chain couples TRBV28 to TRBJ1-2; no definite D call. CDR1 is MDHEN, CDR2 SYDVKM, per germline. The CDR3 totals 14 residues. The germline V and J ends were trimmed by 5 bases and 4 bases, with 14 bases remaining between them. CDR3 region: CASSPVSGVYGYTF. In DNA, the CDR3 is TGTGCCAGCAGTCCTGTAAGCGGGGTCTATGGCTACACCTTC.

This clone was counted between two and nine times. This chain joins TRBV3-1 (or the pseudogene TRBV3-2) and TRBJ2-7; the match to TRBD2 covers 12 bases. This CDR3 is 15 amino acids long. Per the germline V gene, CDR1 is LGHDT and CDR2 is YNNKEL (reference sequence). Losses at the gene ends were 5 bases for V and 2 bases for J; bases not matched to a gene: 4. The CDR3 bases are TGTGCCAGCAGCAAAGGGACTAGCGGGCCCTACGAGCAGTACTTC. Its protein product is CASSKGTSGPYEQYF.

This chain joins TRBV28 and TRBJ1-1; D gene uncertain. Deletions cut 7 bases from V and 3 bases from J, with 9 bases between. The CDR3 loop spans 12 amino acids. The germline V gene encodes CDR1 MDHEN and CDR2 SYDVKM. CDR3 in DNA: TGTGCCAGCAACGAAGCCTACACTGAAGCTTTCTTT. It is translated as CASNEAYTEAFF.

The J gene is TRBJ1-3, the V gene TRBV28, with 8 bases that match TRBD1. The germline V gene encodes CDR1 MDHEN and CDR2 SYDVKM. The CDR3 is 16 residues long. V dropped 6 bases and J dropped 0; count of bases not matched to a gene: 7. In DNA form, the CDR3 reads TGTGCCAGCAGGCCCGGGACAGGCAGCTCTGGAAACACCATATATTTT. This codes for CASRPGTGSSGNTIYF.

The chain links TRBV28 to TRBJ1-1; 9 nucleotides agree with TRBD1. The CDR3 totals 15 residues. Germline-derived CDR1 and CDR2 are MDHEN and SYDVKM. V was pared by 3 bases and J by 7 bases, with 9 bases of the junction left unmatched. The CDR3 here is CASSLRDRVVREAFF. The CDR3 DNA is TGTGCCAGCAGTTTGAGGGACAGGGTCGTCCGTGAAGCTTTCTTT.

This chain uses TRBV10-1 with TRBJ2-5; D possibly corresponds to TRBD1 (5 bases). Germline V CDR1 and CDR2: WNHNN, SYGVQD (reference sequence). Trimming took 2 bases from V and 2 from J, leaving 18 bases between them. The CDR3 is 17 residues long. CDR3 sequence reads: CASSEMGQARAQETQYF. The CDR3, as DNA: TGCGCCAGCAGTGAGATGGGGCAGGCACGGGCTCAAGAGACCCAGTACTTC.

The J gene is TRBJ1-4, the V gene TRBV12-3 or TRBV12-4; the match to TRBD1 covers 8 bases. The V and J ends lost 6 bases and 5 bases, in that order; junction bases with no gene match: 2. This CDR3 contains 13 residues. CDR3 sequence (DNA): TGTGCCAGCAGCCGACAGGGGAATGAAAAACTGTTTTTT. As protein: CASSRQGNEKLFF.

The chain links TRBV18 to TRBJ2-2; 8 bases fit TRBD1. The J segment lost 6 bases and the V segment lost 4 bases, leaving 10 bases of the junction unmatched. CDR1 is KGHSH, CDR2 LQKENI, per germline. This CDR3 is built from 16 residues. Written as DNA, the CDR3 is TGTGCCAGCTCACTCGGACAGGGAGCTTCGTCCGGGGAGCTGTTTTTT. This sequence encodes CASSLGQGASSGELFF. Drawing the rest from reference TRBV18 and TRBJ2-2, the complete variable domain is NAGVMQNPRHLVRRRGQEARLRCSPMKGHSHVYWYRQLPEEGLKFMVYLQKENIIDESGMPKERFSAEFPKEGPSILRIQQVVRGDSAAYFCASSLGQGASSGELFFGEGSRLTVL.

The gene calls are TRBV15 and TRBJ1-2; 9 positions match TRBD1. CDR1 is LNHNV, CDR2 YYDKDF, per germline (reference sequence). The CDR3 runs 14 residues. With V trimmed by 8 bases and J by 8 bases, 12 bases remained unmatched. The CDR3 DNA is TGTGCCACCCGACTGACAGGGGGAATCTTCGGCTACACCTTC. This sequence encodes CATRLTGGIFGYTF.

This clone was seen once. This chain links TRBV2 with TRBJ2-7; D may be TRBD2 (5 bases). Germline values: CDR1 SNHLY, CDR2 FYNNEI. The CDR3 loop spans 12 amino acids. Trimming took 6 bases from V and 4 from J, leaving 10 bases between them. The CDR3 DNA reads as TGTGCCAGCAGACTCGAGCGGTACGAGCAGTACGTC. This gives the protein CASRLERYEQYV.